This paragraph covers one TCR beta chain sequence. Its specific antigen is unknown. Nothing much larger sits one base from this clone, and base qualities are not available. These data come from a study of identifying expanded T cells in peripheral blood (dated by TCRdb to 2018 to 2020). Regarding the study in general: Separate aliquots of the same genomic DNA pool were sequenced to produce technical replicates, and four replicates were compared in pairs. Overall results and qualifications from the work: The authors expected that biological variance in healthy repertoires might rise further over much longer intervals, such as months to years. The binomial model flagged approximately 1.3 differentially abundant clones between technical replicates but about 16.4 over around 2 weeks and roughly 20 over approximately 4 weeks. In all healthy donors, the variance in clone template counts between samples taken 2 to 3 weeks apart rose significantly as total template count increased. Across all healthy-donor time intervals, the beta-binomial model significantly cut both the number of clones called differentially abundant and the false-positive rate.

TCRbeta CDR3 regions were profiled by bias-controlled multiplex PCR amplification of genomic DNA with the immunoSEQ Assay. As for the original processing: The absolute abundance of each unique TCRbeta CDR3 region was quantified after sequences were collapsed and filtered. Two models were used to test differential abundance: a binomial model (Fisher-equivalent) and a beta-binomial model that adds time-dependent variance fitted from healthy donors. Clones with fewer than 5 combined templates were excluded, and clones with Benjamini-Hochberg FDR below 0.01 were called differentially abundant. The form v = (b*log(k)+a)^2 was used to model beta-binomial variance as a function of total template count across the two samples. The source is immuneACCESS, and TCRdb retained only in-frame sequences with V and J called. Part of the clones is not carried over; for the studies checked, unresolved V genes explain less than half of this, and the remainder is unexplained. From that table come the V and J calls and clone size; the DNA was used to work out D and trimming. The sample table shows about 110,000 clones, and approximately 90% are seen once. The ten largest clones represent 8.4% of the sample.

The CDR3 covers 17 residues, taking in both the cysteine and the phenylalanine. The DNA shown is the 51-base CDR3, in frame from base 1. For this chain, trimming is 5 bases at the V end and 5 bases at the J end, and the number of junction bases without a gene match is 11. The CDR1 and CDR2 encoded by the germline V gene are SGHTA and FQGNSA. No immune events, such as infections, were documented for the healthy donors during the collection period. Blood repertoires from healthy donors were used as a training cohort for calibrating time-dependent variance in a beta-binomial model of differential abundance of T-cell clones. There were roughly 10 healthy donors in the training cohort, of whom 3 were female and 7 were male. Donor ages ranged from about 29 to 65 years, with an average of around 45 years. Whole blood, obtained from a commercial supplier, was collected from each healthy donor at three time points spaced approximately two weeks apart. Genomic DNA was extracted from unsorted whole blood for immunosequencing.

The receptor comes from a person aged 18 to 70 in good health. The sequence is built from TRBV7-2 and TRBJ1-5, with 11 middle bases fitting TRBD1. The sequencing input was blood. The CDR3 region has the sequence CASSRNPPGQGDQPQHF. The nucleotide sequence is given as TGTGCCAGCAGCCGAAACCCACCGGGACAGGGGGATCAGCCCCAGCATTTT.